A single sample gave rise to the 12 T cell receptor beta chains below, sequenced in a study of T cell responses to AZD1222 COVID-19 vaccine. Here immunoSEQ multiplex PCR was the method, and the copy in TCRdb shows in-frame clones only, minus some. The sample holds some 120,000 clones; 70% to 90% are singletons and the top ten take roughly 3.8%. The starting material was peripheral blood, obtained on day 0 of MenACWY control vaccination. The receptors originated from an adult in good health.

The V call is TRBV6-5, the J call TRBJ2-3; TRBD1 might be the D (6 bases). This CDR3 region has 14 residues. Trimming stripped 8 bases from V and 3 bases from J, with 15 bases between. CDR1 and CDR2 from the germline V gene are MNHEY and SVGAGI. Written as DNA, the CDR3 is TGTGCCAGCCCCCTGGGGGCCGCGACAGATACGCAGTATTTT. It yields the protein CASPLGAATDTQYF.

This chain joins TRBV5-5 and TRBJ2-5, with D uncertain. V lost 0 bases to trimming and J lost 5 bases, with 17 bases between them. The germline V gene has CDR1 SGHKS and CDR2 YYEKEE (reference sequence). This CDR3 is built from 16 residues. Written as DNA, the CDR3 is TGTGCCAGCAGCTTGGCCGCGTCTGACCCGCGGGAGACCCAGTACTTC. Translated: CASSLAASDPRETQYF.

This clone was counted between two and nine times. The V and J genes are TRBV6-5 and TRBJ1-1; maybe TRBD1 (5 bases). V was cut by 6 bases and J by 5 bases, with 16 bases left in between. The CDR3 has 14 amino acids. Germline V gene data show CDR1 as MNHEY and CDR2 as SVGAGI. The CDR3 DNA follows: TGTGCCAGCAGCGATCCTGGGGCGTGGACTGAAGCTTTCTTT. The encoded protein is CASSDPGAWTEAFF.

The rearrangement uses TRBV2 and TRBJ1-1; D remains unclear. CDR3 length: 14 amino acids. Germline CDR1 is SNHLY and CDR2 is FYNNEI. Deletions cut 6 bases from V and 0 bases from J, with 11 bases between. CDR3 nucleotide sequence: TGTGCCAGCAGACAAGCCAGGATGAACACTGAAGCTTTCTTT. Its translation is CASRQARMNTEAFF.

The rearrangement links TRBV6-2 or TRBV6-3 to TRBJ2-2; 8 nucleotides align to TRBD2. Germline V gene sequence: CDR1 MNHEY, CDR2 SVGEGT. The CDR3 has 18 amino acids. The junction had 10 bases not matched to a gene; V was cut back by 0 bases and J by 4 bases. The CDR3 DNA sequence: TGTGCCAGCAGTTACTCATCAGCGGGGGCCTTAGGCACCGGGGAGCTGTTTTTT. This encodes CASSYSSAGALGTGELFF.

The chain employs TRBV27 and TRBJ2-7; D is possibly TRBD1 or TRBD2 (5 bases each). Germline lookup yields CDR1 MNHEY and CDR2 SMNVEV (reference sequence). This CDR3 region has 13 residues. V lost 2 bases and J lost 6, with 11 bases in between. In nucleotides, the CDR3 is TGTGCCAGCAGTTTAAGGGGAGCGGCCGAGCAGTACTTC. Protein sequence: CASSLRGAAEQYF.

This chain connects TRBV13 to TRBJ2-1; TRBD2 is a possible D gene (6 bases). This CDR3 has 12 amino acids. Germline-derived CDR1 and CDR2 are PRHDT and FYEKMQ (reference sequence). Trimming took off 6 bases at V and 7 bases at J, with 10 bases between the two ends. The CDR3 DNA sequence: TGTGCCAGCAGTCCCGGGGGAAATGAGCAGTTCTTC. Its protein product is CASSPGGNEQFF.

V is TRBV11-2 and J is TRBJ1-6; the D gene is possibly TRBD1 (5 bases). Germline V gene sequence: CDR1 SGHAT, CDR2 FQNNGV. CDR3 length: 15 amino acids. The V and J ends lost 7 bases and 7 bases respectively, with 17 bases between them. The chain's CDR3 is CASTPLGRENSPLHF. CDR3 bases: TGTGCCAGCACCCCCCTGGGACGGGAAAATTCACCCCTCCACTTT.

This clone was detected a few times. The chain has TRBV7-2 and TRBJ1-1; D gene uncertain. Trimming removed 1 base from V and 8 bases from J, with 11 bases in between. CDR1 and CDR2 (germline): SGHTA, FQGNSA. This CDR3 comprises 13 residues. The DNA of the CDR3 is TGTGCCAGCAGCTTAGTAGAGGGAACGGAAGCTTTCTTT. It specifies CASSLVEGTEAFF.

This clone was found a few times. The chain carries TRBV29-1 and TRBJ1-2; D gene unclear. V dropped 5 bases and J dropped 7 bases, with 8 bases sitting between them. This CDR3 has 10 residues. Germline CDR1 and CDR2: SQVTM and ANQGSEA. The CDR3 coding sequence is TGCAGCGTTTTCCAGGTTGGCTACACCTTC. Protein product: CSVFQVGYTF.

The gene calls are TRBV5-3 and TRBJ1-6; no firm D call. Being an ORF, TRBV5-3 has a function that is uncertain. Trimming pared 5 bases from V and 0 bases from J, leaving 18 bases between. There are 18 residues in the CDR3. CDR3 sequence reads: CARSPFIPESSYNSPLHF. The CDR3 DNA reads as TGTGCCAGAAGTCCGTTCATCCCGGAGAGCTCCTATAATTCACCCCTCCACTTT.

This chain joins TRBV9 and TRBJ1-6; no clear D. CDR3 size: 12 residues. Germline values: CDR1 SGDLS, CDR2 YYNGEE. V was cut by 4 bases and J by 10 bases, with 9 bases left in between. CDR3 DNA sequence: TGTGCCAGCAGCACTCAAAGCTCACCCCTCCACTTT. Protein sequence: CASSTQSSPLHF.